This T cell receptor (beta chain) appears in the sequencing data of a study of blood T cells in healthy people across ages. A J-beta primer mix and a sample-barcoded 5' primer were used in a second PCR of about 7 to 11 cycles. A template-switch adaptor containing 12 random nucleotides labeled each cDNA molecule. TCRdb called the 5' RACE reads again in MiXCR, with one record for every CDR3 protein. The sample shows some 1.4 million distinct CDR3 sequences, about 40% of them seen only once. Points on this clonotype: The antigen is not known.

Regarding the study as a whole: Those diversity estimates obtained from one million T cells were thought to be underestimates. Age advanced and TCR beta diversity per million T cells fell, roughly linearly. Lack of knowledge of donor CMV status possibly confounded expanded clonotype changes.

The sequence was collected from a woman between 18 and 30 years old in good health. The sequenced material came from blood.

The CDR3: CATSRDFGEDGYTF. Written as DNA, the CDR3 is TGTGCCACCAGCAGAGATTTTGGCGAGGATGGCTACACCTTC. This sequence joins TRBV15 and TRBJ1-2; D is undetermined. Trimming took off 0 bases at V and 6 bases at J, with 11 bases between the two ends. Looked up from germline, CDR1 is LNHNV and CDR2 is YYDKDF (reference sequence). This CDR3 contains 14 residues.